The TCR beta chain under discussion was sequenced for a study of vaccination effects on CD4 cells after COVID-19. The wider study: Samples that were drawn after vaccination came a median of 72 days after the second dose. Study results and caveats: By a late point after vaccination, infection- and vaccine-induced clones had shrunk markedly through clonal contraction.

TCRdb's copy holds only in-frame clones and misses some; the assay was immunoSEQ multiplex PCR. The table shows approximately 47,000 clones, with around 70% occurring only once. Cells that had been cultured for less than 13 days were the source of isolated CD4+ T cells. All participants had two doses of either the BNT162b2 or mRNA-1273 vaccine. Vaccinated participants had no history of SARS-CoV-2 infection and tested negative for nucleocapsid antibodies. On this clone itself: Its target is unknown.

Trimming cost V 8 bases and J 0 bases, with 16 bases left between them. Looked up from germline, CDR1 is SNHLY and CDR2 is FYNNEI. The CDR3 has 15 residues. This receptor was obtained from a human donor who received a COVID-19 vaccine. This rearrangement joins TRBV2 to TRBJ1-2; D is unresolved. Sequences were derived from CD4+ T cells from PBMCs cultured without peptide, sampled after COVID-19 vaccination. CDR3 loop: CASVVLAGSNYGYTF. CDR3 in DNA: TGTGCCAGCGTGGTTTTGGCCGGGTCTAACTATGGCTACACCTTC.